The 22 T cell receptor beta chains in this list originate from one sample, sequenced in a study of OX40 agonist ivuxolimab in advanced cancers. The repertoire was sequenced with immunoSEQ multiplex PCR; TCRdb's copy has only in-frame clones and lacks some. Counted here are about 81,000 clones, 75% to 90% occurring once; the ten biggest clones make up approximately 0.2%. The material sequenced was CD4+ or CD8+ T cells sorted from blood, taken in a trial of the OX40 agonist ivuxolimab. These receptors all come from an adult with an advanced solid tumor such as melanoma, head and neck, liver or kidney cancer.

J is TRBJ1-1 and V is TRBV7-9; possible D gene TRBD1, 6 bases. Between the trimmed V and J ends, which lost 4 bases and 3 bases, there was a span of 21 bases. This CDR3 spans 17 amino acids. Germline CDR1 and CDR2: SEHNR and FQNEAQ (reference sequence). The CDR3 coding sequence is TGTGCCAGCAGCTATTTCCCGATGTGGGGGCTTGACACTGAAGCTTTCTTT. Translating gives CASSYFPMWGLDTEAFF. Drawing the rest from reference TRBV7-9 and TRBJ1-1, the complete variable domain is DTGVSQNPRHKITKRGQNVTFRCDPISEHNRLYWYRQTLGQGPEFLTYFQNEAQLEKSRLLSDRFSAERPKGSFSTLEIQRTEQGDSAMYLCASSYFPMWGLDTEAFFGQGTRLTVV.

The V gene is TRBV7-9, the J gene TRBJ1-4; tentatively, D is TRBD1 (5 bases). CDR3 size: 15 residues. Germline values: CDR1 SEHNR, CDR2 FQNEAQ (reference sequence). V lost 0 bases and J 5 bases, leaving 10 bases between the germline ends. In DNA, the CDR3 is TGTGCCAGCAGCTTAGCATCCAGGGTCAATGAAAAACTGTTTTTT. Its protein product is CASSLASRVNEKLFF.

V is TRBV2 and J is TRBJ2-1; tentatively, D is TRBD1 (7 bases). Per the germline V gene, CDR1 is SNHLY and CDR2 is FYNNEI. The CDR3 runs to 14 residues. V lost 2 bases to trimming and J lost 10 bases, with 15 bases between them. The CDR3 loop reads CASSERMGGQEQFF. The CDR3 region has the DNA TGTGCCAGCAGTGAAAGGATGGGGGGACAGGAGCAGTTCTTC.

This clone was found once. This chain joins TRBV5-1 and TRBJ2-5; D is uncertain. The CDR3 consists of 14 residues. V shed 3 bases and J shed 4 bases, with 13 bases lying between them. Germline V CDR1 and CDR2: SGHRS, YFSETQ. The CDR3 DNA sequence: TGCGCCAGCAGCTCCGACAAATTATTAGAGACCCAGTACTTC. It codes for CASSSDKLLETQYF.

The chain joins TRBV19 to TRBJ2-5; D gene ambiguous. Germline V gene data show CDR1 as LNHDA and CDR2 as SQIVND (reference sequence). CDR3 length equals 15 residues. The V gene lost 0 bases and the J gene lost 4 bases, with 12 bases spanning the gap. The CDR3 sequence is CASSIDVGRGETQYF. DNA of the CDR3: TGTGCCAGTAGTATAGATGTAGGTCGAGGAGAGACCCAGTACTTC.

The chain links TRBV7-9 to TRBJ1-1; D unresolved. CDR1 and CDR2 from the germline V gene are SEHNR and FQNEAQ (reference sequence). The CDR3 totals 11 residues. Trimming shortened V by 3 bases and J by 8 bases, and 7 bases separated the two germline ends. DNA of the CDR3: TGTGCCAGCAGCTTTACGGCAGAAGCTTTCTTT. Translated: CASSFTAEAFF.

The chain recombines TRBV7-9 with TRBJ1-4; TRBD1 agrees at 8 bases. With 8 bases clipped from V and 8 bases from J, the junction kept 7 bases outside the gene matches. CDR1 is SEHNR, CDR2 FQNEAQ, per germline (reference sequence). The CDR3 loop spans 13 amino acids. As DNA, the CDR3 is TGTGCCAGCCAGGACAGGGATAGGGAAAAACTGTTTTTT. Residues: CASQDRDREKLFF.

The chain joins TRBV5-1 to TRBJ1-2, with D possibly matching TRBD1 (6 bases). Germline V gene lookup returns CDR1 SGHRS and CDR2 YFSETQ. The CDR3 is 15 amino acids. The V end lost 0 bases, the J end lost 2 bases, and 11 bases lay between the germline ends. CDR3 sequence reads: CASSLDPGANYGYTF. In nucleotides, the CDR3 is TGCGCCAGCAGCTTGGATCCAGGGGCCAACTATGGCTACACCTTC.

The rearrangement uses TRBV27 and TRBJ1-1; D is unresolved. This CDR3 has 13 residues. Trimming removed 0 bases at V and 0 bases at J, with 2 bases between. Germline V gives CDR1 MNHEY, CDR2 SMNVEV (reference sequence). The CDR3 region is CASSLSMNTEAFF. The CDR3 nucleotides read TGTGCCAGCAGTTTATCGATGAACACTGAAGCTTTCTTT.

As to this clone: The same CDR3 can be traced to other DNA sequences in this sample. The chain has TRBV20-1 and TRBJ1-1; the D gene is possibly TRBD1 (5 bases). V lost 7 bases and J lost 6, with 12 bases in between. CDR3 length: 11 residues. Germline CDR1 reads DFQATT; CDR2 reads SNEGSKA (reference sequence). Here the CDR3 reads CSVLREAEAFF. DNA of the CDR3: TGCAGTGTTCTCAGGGAAGCTGAAGCTTTCTTT.

The rearrangement uses TRBV5-3 and TRBJ2-7; 12 positions agree with TRBD2. TRBV5-3 is designated an ORF whose function remains uncertain. Losses at the gene ends were 3 bases for V and 1 base for J; bases not matched to a gene: 2. This CDR3 is 15 amino acids long. This CDR3 reads CARSSGLAGSYEQYF. The CDR3 nucleotides read TGTGCCAGAAGCTCCGGACTAGCGGGATCCTACGAGCAGTACTTC.

The chain recombines TRBV19 with TRBJ1-1; TRBD1 matches 10 bases. This CDR3 is built from 14 residues. Germline V gives CDR1 LNHDA, CDR2 SQIVND (reference sequence). Germline trimming cut 5 bases from V and 7 bases from J; bases unmatched to any gene: 7. The CDR3 loop reads CASSGDRGLNEAFF. In nucleotides, the CDR3 is TGTGCCAGTAGTGGCGACAGGGGGCTAAATGAAGCTTTCTTT.

This chain uses TRBV5-4 with TRBJ1-1; D call uncertain. The germline CDR1 and CDR2 sequences are SGHNT and YYREEE (reference sequence). V lost 2 bases and J lost 0, with 8 bases in between. This CDR3 spans 14 amino acids. The CDR3 nucleotides are TGTGCCAGCAGCTTCGACTTGATGAACACTGAAGCTTTCTTT. Translating gives CASSFDLMNTEAFF.

The V call is TRBV4-1, the J call TRBJ2-4; 12 bases agree with TRBD2. CDR1 and CDR2 from the germline V gene are MGHRA and YSYEKL. J was trimmed by 8 bases and V by 3 bases; bases with no gene match: 5. This CDR3 contains 15 residues. CDR3 nucleotide sequence: TGCGCCAGCAGCCAGCCGACTAGCGGGAGATACATTCAGTACTTC. Its protein is CASSQPTSGRYIQYF.

The CDR3 reads CASSITGYEQYF. DNA of the CDR3: TGTGCCAGCAGTATTACAGGCTACGAGCAGTACTTC. V gene TRBV6-1 combines with J gene TRBJ2-7, with D possibly matching TRBD1 (5 bases). The V gene lost 5 bases and the J gene lost 3 bases, with 8 bases spanning the gap. There are 12 residues in the CDR3. From germline, CDR1 is MNHNS and CDR2 SASEGT.

The CDR3 loop reads CASSPPIDSKAEAFF. CDR3 sequence (DNA): TGTGCCAGCAGCCCTCCCATTGACAGTAAGGCTGAAGCTTTCTTT. The chain joins TRBV28 to TRBJ1-1; perhaps TRBD1 as D (5 bases). Germline CDR1 reads MDHEN; CDR2 reads SYDVKM. The V end was cut by 6 bases, the J end by 6 bases, with 20 bases between. The CDR3 has 15 amino acids.

This sequence joins TRBV5-1 and TRBJ1-1, with D perhaps matching TRBD1 (5 bases). In germline, CDR1 is SGHRS, CDR2 YFSETQ. This CDR3 has 15 residues. The V end lost 2 bases, the J end lost 0 bases, and 11 bases lay between the germline ends. CDR3 loop: CASSLPGTVNTEAFF. In DNA form, the CDR3 reads TGCGCCAGCAGCTTACCCGGGACGGTGAACACTGAAGCTTTCTTT.

This clone appeared a few times. The chain employs TRBV15 and TRBJ1-5; no firm D call. CDR3 length: 11 amino acids. With 8 bases removed from V and 5 bases from J, the gap between germline ends came to 7 bases. CDR1 and CDR2 (germline): LNHNV, YYDKDF (reference sequence). The CDR3 loop reads CATGRDQPQHF. The CDR3 DNA sequence: TGTGCCACCGGCCGGGATCAGCCCCAGCATTTT.

The chain carries TRBV18 and TRBJ1-1, with 7 bases lining up with TRBD1. Trimming at V came to 4 bases and at J to 9 bases, leaving 5 bases not matched to a gene. The germline V gene has CDR1 KGHSH and CDR2 LQKENI. The CDR3 is made up of 12 amino acids. The CDR3 DNA reads TGTGCCAGCTCACTTGGGGACAGACAAGCTTTCTTT. Encoded protein: CASSLGDRQAFF. The full variable domain, rest sourced from reference TRBV18 and TRBJ1-1, is NAGVMQNPRHLVRRRGQEARLRCSPMKGHSHVYWYRQLPEEGLKFMVYLQKENIIDESGMPKERFSAEFPKEGPSILRIQQVVRGDSAAYFCASSLGDRQAFFGQGTRLTVV.

The V gene is TRBV28, the J gene TRBJ1-2, with D possibly TRBD1 on 6 matching bases. Trimming left V 6 bases short and J 6 bases short, with 23 bases between. Per the germline V gene, CDR1 is MDHEN and CDR2 is SYDVKM. The CDR3 length is 16 residues. CDR3 sequence: CASRLWGLRSLNGYTF. The CDR3 nucleotides are TGTGCCAGCAGGCTTTGGGGGCTCCGGTCCCTTAATGGCTACACCTTC.

The J gene is TRBJ2-1, the V gene TRBV27; 13 bases are shared with TRBD2. This CDR3 comprises 18 residues. V shed 5 bases, J shed 1 base, and the junction held 8 bases outside the gene matches. Germline V gene sequence: CDR1 MNHEY, CDR2 SMNVEV (reference sequence). The CDR3 sequence is CASSPGLAGRFSYNEQFF. DNA for the CDR3: TGTGCCAGCAGTCCGGGACTAGCGGGGCGATTTTCCTACAATGAGCAGTTCTTC.

The chain recombines TRBV11-2 with TRBJ2-4; 12 bases line up with TRBD2. Germline loops: CDR1 SGHAT, CDR2 FQNNGV. V was pared by 5 bases and J by 1 base, with 9 bases of the junction left unmatched. This CDR3 is 18 amino acids long. CDR3 residues: CASSTRLAGELAKNIQYF. The CDR3 nucleotides read TGTGCCAGCAGCACCCGACTAGCGGGAGAATTGGCCAAAAACATTCAGTACTTC.